This is a list of T cell receptor beta chains from one sample in a study of somatic mutations in cytotoxic T cells in rheumatoid arthritis. The method was immunoSEQ multiplex PCR; TCRdb's version includes in-frame clones alone and lacks a portion of them. The data contain over 20,000 clones, 82% of them seen just once; the ten biggest clones take up roughly 4.9%. The sequenced material came from CD8+ T cells sorted from blood. The receptors originated from a man aged 50 to 59 in good health. Each CDR3 is given with its conserved first and last residue. Fields, in order: V gene, J gene, D gene, clone size, CDR3 protein, CDR3 DNA. A D gene is named only where the DNA matches it firmly. Part of the rows lack a size; the others show once, few, many or a class for expanded clones.

TRBV11-2	TRBJ1-2	TRBD1	once	CASSLGTGSYTNYGYTF	TGTGCCAGCAGCTTAGGGACAGGCTCTTATACTAACTATGGCTACACCTTC
TRBV6-5	TRBJ1-1	TRBD1	.	CASSYSLRQGAGGAFF	TGTGCCAGCAGTTACTCGCTGAGACAGGGGGCAGGGGGGGCTTTCTTT
TRBV19	TRBJ2-3	.	.	CASSITTTWADTQYF	TGTGCCAGTAGTATCACGACGACGTGGGCAGATACGCAGTATTTT
TRBV7-9	TRBJ2-5	.	.	CASSSYQLETQYF	TGTGCCAGCAGCTCGTACCAGTTAGAGACCCAGTACTTC
TRBV7-9	TRBJ1-1	.	.	CASSLVNRKFF	TGTGCCAGCAGCTTAGTCAACCGTAAATTCTTT
TRBV11-3	TRBJ2-7	.	once	CASSLPGWSSYEQYF	TGTGCCAGCAGCCTCCCCGGGTGGAGCTCCTACGAGCAGTACTTC
TRBV30	TRBJ1-5	.	.	CAWSVGLPHQPQHF	TGTGCCTGGAGTGTAGGGCTCCCTCATCAGCCCCAGCATTTT
TRBV6-5	TRBJ2-3	.	.	CASSYKNLDTQYF	TGTGCCAGCAGTTATAAGAACCTGGATACGCAGTATTTT
TRBV7-6	TRBJ2-1	.	.	CASSLSSGHPGPYNEQFF	TGTGCCAGCAGCTTGTCGTCAGGGCACCCCGGGCCCTACAATGAGCAGTTCTTC
TRBV15	TRBJ2-3	.	.	CATSRDPGLSTDTQYF	TGTGCCACCAGCAGAGACCCCGGACTCAGCACAGATACGCAGTATTTT
TRBV27	TRBJ2-1	.	.	CASNTHNEQFF	TGTGCCAGCAACACTCACAATGAGCAGTTCTTC
TRBV11-2	TRBJ2-7	TRBD2	.	CASSLGLLSYEQYF	TGTGCCAGCAGCTTGGGACTACTTTCCTACGAGCAGTACTTC
TRBV7-9	TRBJ1-2	.	.	CASSKGTVHYGYTF	TGTGCCAGCAGCAAAGGGACTGTACACTATGGCTACACCTTC
TRBV5-5	TRBJ2-5	.	.	CASSLRTGYQETQYF	TGTGCCAGCAGCTTGAGGACGGGGTACCAAGAGACCCAGTACTTC
TRBV5-4	TRBJ2-5	.	.	CASSPLQEQETQYF	TGTGCCAGCAGCCCCCTACAGGAGCAAGAGACCCAGTACTTC
TRBV13	TRBJ2-7	TRBD1	.	CASSLGTGASPPSYEQYF	TGTGCCAGCAGCCTAGGGACAGGGGCATCCCCGCCCTCCTACGAGCAGTACTTC
TRBV29-1	TRBJ2-1	TRBD2	once	CSVPWGGNEQFF	TGCAGCGTTCCGTGGGGGGGCAATGAGCAGTTCTTC
TRBV7-9	TRBJ2-7	TRBD1	.	CASSFGQAYEQYF	TGTGCCAGCAGCTTTGGACAGGCCTACGAGCAGTACTTC
TRBV27	TRBJ1-1	.	.	CASSLQPGTGPNTEAFF	TGTGCCAGCAGTTTACAACCAGGAACCGGACCGAACACTGAAGCTTTCTTT
TRBV7-6	TRBJ1-4	.	.	CASSLASGGGLFF	TGTGCCAGCAGCTTAGCGAGTGGCGGAGGACTGTTTTTT
TRBV11-3	TRBJ2-7	TRBD1	.	CASSFRGPSYEQYF	TGTGCCAGCAGCTTCAGGGGGCCCTCCTACGAGCAGTACTTC
TRBV10-3	TRBJ2-1	.	.	CATLPKSSYNEQFF	TGTGCCACCCTCCCCAAAAGCTCCTACAATGAGCAGTTCTTC
TRBV30	TRBJ2-7	TRBD2	.	CAWRRGSGTRTYEQYF	TGTGCCTGGAGGAGAGGTAGCGGGACCCGTACCTACGAGCAGTACTTC
TRBV10-3	TRBJ2-7	TRBD2	.	CAISESGASGSSEQYF	TGTGCCATCAGTGAGTCTGGGGCTAGCGGGAGTTCCGAGCAGTACTTC
TRBV4-2	TRBJ1-1	.	.	CASSPWGAEAFF	TGTGCCAGCAGCCCATGGGGCGCTGAAGCTTTCTTT
TRBV5-5	TRBJ2-1	.	.	CASSPGATYNEQFF	TGTGCCAGCAGCCCGGGAGCAACCTACAATGAGCAGTTCTTC
TRBV5-6	TRBJ2-7	.	.	CASSLEQGGYEQYF	TGTGCCAGCAGCTTGGAACAGGGTGGCTACGAGCAGTACTTC
TRBV7-6	TRBJ2-1	TRBD1	.	CASSMYRGTEQFF	TGTGCCAGCAGCATGTACAGGGGCACTGAGCAGTTCTTC
TRBV5-1	TRBJ2-7	.	.	CASSLTGNEQYF	TGCGCCAGCAGCTTGACAGGGAACGAGCAGTACTTC
TRBV7-8	TRBJ2-7	.	few	CASSLAGTGTVTYEQYF	TGTGCCAGCAGCTTAGCGGGAACCGGGACGGTGACCTACGAGCAGTACTTC
TRBV2	TRBJ2-1	TRBD2	.	CASSEALIAGVRNEQFF	TGTGCCAGCAGTGAAGCGCTTATTGCGGGAGTGAGGAATGAGCAGTTCTTC
TRBV29-1	TRBJ2-1	.	.	CSVPSNNEQFF	TGCAGCGTTCCAAGTAACAATGAGCAGTTCTTC
TRBV13	TRBJ2-7	.	.	CASNRGSGNPYEQYF	TGTGCCAGCAATAGGGGGAGCGGGAACCCCTACGAGCAGTACTTC
TRBV7-8	TRBJ2-2	TRBD2	.	CASSLGLDLTGELFF	TGTGCCAGCAGCCTTGGACTAGACCTCACCGGGGAGCTGTTTTTT
TRBV6-1	TRBJ2-1	.	.	CATRDVSGNEQFF	TGTGCCACCCGCGATGTGTCCGGCAATGAGCAGTTCTTC
TRBV6-6	TRBJ2-7	TRBD2	.	CASLLAGEQYF	TGTGCCAGCCTACTAGCGGGTGAGCAGTACTTC
TRBV10-3	TRBJ2-3	TRBD2	.	CATSSDSGRGADTQYF	TGTGCCACGTCCTCCGATAGCGGGAGGGGGGCAGATACGCAGTATTTT
TRBV7-9	TRBJ1-3	.	.	CASSRRGDTIYF	TGTGCCAGCAGTCGACGGGGGGACACCATATATTTT
TRBV2	TRBJ2-2	.	.	CASGNPGLTVRKLFF	TGTGCCAGCGGAAATCCGGGACTCACCGTTAGGAAGCTGTTTTTT
TRBV10-2	TRBJ2-7	.	.	CASSERRGADSRIPKSPYEQYF	TGCGCCAGCAGTGAGAGAAGAGGGGCCGACAGCCGGATTCCAAAGAGTCCCTACGAGCAGTACTTC
TRBV6-1	TRBJ2-3	TRBD1	.	CASTYRDRGLF	TGTGCCAGCACTTACCGGGACAGGGGTTTATTT
TRBV10-2	TRBJ2-7	.	.	CASSRDIYEQYF	TGCGCCAGCAGTCGCGACATTTACGAGCAGTACTTC
TRBV10-2	TRBJ2-7	.	.	CASSPSYEQYF	TGCGCCAGCAGTCCATCCTACGAGCAGTACTTC
TRBV2	TRBJ2-1	.	few	CASSEVGSGSSYNEQFF	TGTGCCAGCAGTGAAGTAGGGAGCGGATCCTCCTACAATGAGCAGTTCTTC
TRBV7-6	TRBJ1-5	TRBD1	.	CASSLNRGPSNQPQHF	TGTGCCAGCAGCTTAAACAGGGGGCCCTCCAATCAGCCCCAGCATTTT
TRBV9	TRBJ2-2	TRBD2	.	CASTRGGSSGELFF	TGTGCCAGCACCCGGGGGGGCTCGAGCGGGGAGCTGTTTTTT
TRBV7-9	TRBJ2-1	.	.	CASSGVSAYSSYNEQFF	TGTGCCAGCAGCGGGGTATCTGCCTATAGCTCCTACAATGAGCAGTTCTTC
TRBV6-5	TRBJ1-2	TRBD1	.	CASSYSGTGSRGYTF	TGTGCCAGCAGTTACTCGGGGACAGGGAGTCGAGGCTACACCTTC
TRBV28	TRBJ1-5	.	.	CASTVSTGRTLHSNQPQHF	TGTGCCAGCACAGTTTCTACAGGGCGGACCCTCCACAGCAATCAGCCCCAGCATTTT
TRBV7-3	TRBJ2-2	.	.	CASSPQRARSNTGELFF	TGTGCCAGCAGCCCCCAGCGGGCCAGATCGAACACCGGGGAGCTGTTTTTT
TRBV7-9	TRBJ1-5	.	.	CASSFGGGSQPQHF	TGTGCCAGCAGCTTCGGGGGGGGAAGTCAGCCCCAGCATTTT
TRBV27	TRBJ2-7	.	.	CASSLQLSYEQYF	TGTGCCAGCAGTTTACAGCTTTCCTACGAGCAGTACTTC
TRBV30	TRBJ2-3	TRBD2	.	CAWSRQRGGTDTQYF	TGTGCCTGGAGTCGACAGCGGGGAGGAACAGATACGCAGTATTTT